Below, 9 T cell receptor beta chains from the same sample are listed, as sequenced in a study of blood T cell repertoires in COVID-19. Using immunoSEQ multiplex PCR, the repertoire was profiled, and TCRdb retains in-frame clones only, with some absent. Here the sample spans 150,000 to 200,000 clones, roughly 89% being singletons. The specimen was PBMCs or T cells enriched from blood (not recorded which). All receptors derive from a woman aged 30 to 39 who had been exposed to COVID-19.

The chain uses TRBV7-8 and TRBJ2-5, with 8 bases lining up with TRBD1. The CDR3 sequence is 13 residues long. With 5 bases clipped from V and 7 bases from J, the junction kept 6 bases outside the gene matches. Germline CDR1 SGHVS, CDR2 FQNEAQ. The CDR3 spells CASSPGQDVTQYF. The CDR3, as DNA: TGTGCCAGCAGCCCGGGACAGGACGTGACCCAGTACTTC.

V usage is TRBV6-5 and J usage is TRBJ2-7, with 8 bases that match TRBD2. Per germline, CDR1 MNHEY and CDR2 SVGAGI. The CDR3 has 14 residues. V gave up 7 bases and J gave up 2 bases; unmatched junction bases: 7. In DNA, the CDR3 is TGTGCCAGCACCCTCGGGGGGGGAACCTACGAGCAGTACTTC. Translation gives CASTLGGGTYEQYF.

The V call is TRBV7-2, the J call TRBJ1-1; D not certain. The CDR3 spans 15 residues. The V gene's germline CDR1 is SGHTA and CDR2 FQGNSA. V gave up 1 base and J gave up 1 base, with 10 bases separating them. CDR3 region: CASSLERGRNTEAFF. CDR3 DNA: TGTGCCAGCAGCTTAGAGCGGGGAAGGAACACTGAAGCTTTCTTT.

This chain joins TRBV6-1 and TRBJ1-5; TRBD1 is a possible D gene (5 bases). The CDR3 covers 14 residues. V was pared by 1 base and J by 4 bases, with 8 bases between. Germline V gene data show CDR1 as MNHNS and CDR2 as SASEGT. CDR3 sequence reads: CASSEGGGNQPQHF. In DNA, the CDR3 is TGTGCCAGCAGTGAAGGGGGCGGTAATCAGCCCCAGCATTTT.

The V gene is TRBV19, the J gene TRBJ1-5; 8 bases are shared with TRBD1. Germline CDR1 is LNHDA and CDR2 is SQIVND (reference sequence). With 9 bases clipped from V and 4 bases from J, the junction kept 2 bases outside the gene matches. CDR3 length: 12 amino acids. In DNA form, the CDR3 reads TGTGCCAGCAGGGGGCCGAATCAGCCCCAGCATTTT. Protein: CASRGPNQPQHF. Filled out from reference TRBV19 and TRBJ1-5, the complete variable domain reads DGGITQSPKYLFRKEGQNVTLSCEQNLNHDAMYWYRQDPGQGLRLIYYSQIVNDFQKGDIAEGYSVSREKKESFPLTVTSAQKNPTAFYLCASRGPNQPQHFGDGTRLSIL.

V and J are TRBV6-2 or TRBV6-3 and TRBJ2-1; 11 nucleotides line up with TRBD2. The CDR3 runs to 14 residues. Germline V gene sequence: CDR1 MNHEY, CDR2 SVGEGT. The ends lost 5 bases at V and 6 bases at J; junction bases unmatched: 3. In DNA form, the CDR3 reads TGTGCCAGCAGTCTAGCGGGGGGAACCAATGAGCAGTTCTTC. It translates to CASSLAGGTNEQFF.

This clone was observed a few times. The chain joins TRBV6-5 to TRBJ1-2, with 7 nucleotides matching TRBD1. V lost 6 bases to trimming and J lost 4 bases; unmatched junction nucleotides: 11. This CDR3 comprises 15 residues. Per germline, CDR1 MNHEY and CDR2 SVGAGI. The CDR3 here is CASRPTFTGAYGYTF. The CDR3 bases are TGTGCCAGCAGACCCACATTTACAGGGGCCTATGGCTACACCTTC.

The gene calls are TRBV9 and TRBJ2-3; 10 positions match TRBD2. Germline V gene sequence: CDR1 SGDLS, CDR2 YYNGEE. Losses at the gene ends were 0 bases for V and 6 bases for J; bases not matched to a gene: 10. The length of the CDR3 is 17 residues. This chain's CDR3 is CASSVGWERGGKDTQYF. The CDR3 DNA follows: TGTGCCAGCAGCGTAGGATGGGAGCGGGGGGGCAAGGATACGCAGTATTTT.

This clone was found once. The same CDR3 is also encoded by other DNA sequences in this sample. CDR3 residues: CASSFRDTQYF. CDR3 DNA: TGTGCCAGCAGCTTCCGGGATACGCAGTATTTT. This chain joins TRBV12-3 or TRBV12-4 and TRBJ2-3; no definite D call. V was cut by 6 bases and J by 6 bases, with 7 bases left in between. The CDR3 extends over 11 amino acids.